These T cell receptor beta chains were read from a single sample in a study of blood T cell repertoires in COVID-19. Sequencing was performed with immunoSEQ multiplex PCR; in TCRdb, only in-frame clones are kept and a portion is missing. The top ten clones hold around 1.6% of a sample with 140,000 to 150,000 clones, more than 70% of them seen once. The sample was peripheral blood. The source is a human donor in a cohort sampled during active COVID-19. The CDR3 runs from the conserved cysteine through the conserved F or W. The order of the fields is J gene, V gene, D gene, clone size, CDR3 protein, CDR3 DNA. D genes are given only for firm matches. A row's size may be missing; if present it is once, few, many or a size class.

j_gene: TRBJ2-7
v_gene: TRBV10-1
d_gene: NA
abundance: NA
CDR3aa: CASRKNQGYEQYF
CDR3nt: TGCGCCAGCAGAAAAAACCAGGGCTACGAGCAGTACTTC

j_gene: TRBJ2-5
v_gene: TRBV3-1/TRBV3-2
d_gene: NA
abundance: NA
CDR3aa: CASSHLNRVWETQYF
CDR3nt: TGTGCCAGCAGCCACCTAAACAGGGTGTGGGAGACCCAGTACTTC

j_gene: TRBJ2-3
v_gene: TRBV5-6
d_gene: NA
abundance: NA
CDR3aa: CASSLRSRTVPSDTQYF
CDR3nt: TGTGCCAGCAGCTTGAGGTCTAGGACAGTACCTTCAGATACGCAGTATTTT

j_gene: TRBJ1-6
v_gene: TRBV6-1
d_gene: NA
abundance: NA
CDR3aa: CASSEARVAPLHF
CDR3nt: TGTGCCAGCAGTGAGGCCAGGGTAGCACCCCTCCACTTT

j_gene: TRBJ1-2
v_gene: TRBV5-6
d_gene: NA
abundance: once
CDR3aa: CASSLTRVFSF
CDR3nt: TGTGCCAGCAGCTTAACGAGGGTTTTCTCCTTC

j_gene: TRBJ2-7
v_gene: TRBV11-3
d_gene: NA
abundance: NA
CDR3aa: CASSHEGYEQYF
CDR3nt: TGTGCCAGCAGCCATGAGGGATACGAGCAGTACTTC

j_gene: TRBJ1-2
v_gene: TRBV29-1
d_gene: TRBD1
abundance: NA
CDR3aa: CSASEGTATNYGYTF
CDR3nt: TGCAGCGCCTCCGAGGGGACAGCAACTAACTATGGCTACACCTTC

j_gene: TRBJ2-3
v_gene: TRBV6-2/TRBV6-3
d_gene: NA
abundance: once
CDR3aa: CASSYPGGASTDTQYF
CDR3nt: TGTGCCAGCAGTTACCCCGGCGGTGCTAGCACAGATACGCAGTATTTT

j_gene: TRBJ2-3
v_gene: TRBV3-1/TRBV3-2
d_gene: TRBD2
abundance: NA
CDR3aa: CASSQARLAGEADTQYF
CDR3nt: TGTGCCAGCAGCCAAGCTCGGCTAGCGGGGGAGGCAGATACGCAGTATTTT

j_gene: TRBJ1-2
v_gene: TRBV7-9
d_gene: NA
abundance: NA
CDR3aa: CASSLQKTHGYTF
CDR3nt: TGTGCCAGCAGCTTACAGAAAACCCATGGCTACACCTTC

j_gene: TRBJ2-7
v_gene: TRBV3-1/TRBV3-2
d_gene: TRBD2
abundance: NA
CDR3aa: CASSPLAGPSYEQYF
CDR3nt: TGTGCCAGCAGCCCGTTAGCGGGTCCCTCCTACGAGCAGTACTTC

j_gene: TRBJ1-5
v_gene: TRBV19
d_gene: NA
abundance: NA
CDR3aa: CASSGSNQPQHF
CDR3nt: TGTGCCAGTTCAGGGAGCAATCAGCCCCAGCATTTT

j_gene: TRBJ1-2
v_gene: TRBV23-1
d_gene: NA
abundance: NA
CDR3aa: CASSQSTLTGNYGYTF
CDR3nt: TGCGCCAGCAGTCAATCCACCCTGACAGGTAACTATGGCTACACCTTC

j_gene: TRBJ2-3
v_gene: TRBV7-9
d_gene: NA
abundance: NA
CDR3aa: CASSLGRGASTDTQYF
CDR3nt: TGTGCCAGCAGCTTAGGACGGGGGGCGAGCACAGATACGCAGTATTTT

j_gene: TRBJ1-5
v_gene: TRBV27
d_gene: NA
abundance: NA
CDR3aa: CASSRSGGLAAAGDQPQHF
CDR3nt: TGTGCCAGCAGCCGCTCGGGAGGGTTGGCAGCCGCAGGGGATCAGCCCCAGCATTTT

j_gene: TRBJ2-2
v_gene: TRBV30
d_gene: NA
abundance: NA
CDR3aa: CAWSVLGGATGELFF
CDR3nt: TGTGCCTGGAGTGTACTGGGGGGTGCGACCGGGGAGCTGTTTTTT

j_gene: TRBJ1-6
v_gene: TRBV4-3
d_gene: NA
abundance: NA
CDR3aa: CASSRRQGSSPLHF
CDR3nt: TGCGCCAGCAGCCGCAGGCAGGGCTCTTCACCCCTCCACTTT

j_gene: TRBJ1-5
v_gene: TRBV15
d_gene: NA
abundance: NA
CDR3aa: CATSRGPATPQHF
CDR3nt: TGTGCCACCAGCAGGGGCCCGGCTACGCCCCAGCATTTT

j_gene: TRBJ2-1
v_gene: TRBV10-3
d_gene: TRBD1
abundance: NA
CDR3aa: CAIRPGQGVLEQFF
CDR3nt: TGTGCCATCAGGCCGGGACAGGGGGTACTTGAGCAGTTCTTC

j_gene: TRBJ1-1
v_gene: TRBV29-1
d_gene: NA
abundance: NA
CDR3aa: CSVEDLQGLEAFF
CDR3nt: TGCAGCGTTGAAGATCTTCAGGGTTTAGAAGCTTTCTTT

j_gene: TRBJ1-3
v_gene: TRBV5-4
d_gene: TRBD1
abundance: NA
CDR3aa: CASSRQGGNTIYF
CDR3nt: TGTGCCAGCAGCAGACAGGGGGGAAACACCATATATTTT

j_gene: TRBJ1-2
v_gene: TRBV19
d_gene: TRBD1
abundance: NA
CDR3aa: CASSIDPWTGGHNYGYTF
CDR3nt: TGTGCCAGTAGTATAGACCCCTGGACAGGGGGCCACAACTATGGCTACACCTTC

j_gene: TRBJ2-3
v_gene: TRBV6-5
d_gene: NA
abundance: NA
CDR3aa: CASSYQGVTDTQYF
CDR3nt: TGTGCCAGCAGTTACCAGGGTGTCACAGATACGCAGTATTTT

j_gene: TRBJ2-1
v_gene: TRBV2
d_gene: TRBD2
abundance: NA
CDR3aa: CASRRSSGGATYNEQFF
CDR3nt: TGTGCCAGCAGGAGGTCGAGCGGGGGGGCCACCTACAATGAGCAGTTCTTC

j_gene: TRBJ2-7
v_gene: TRBV6-5
d_gene: TRBD1
abundance: NA
CDR3aa: CASRLDRGYEQYF
CDR3nt: TGTGCCAGCAGACTGGACAGGGGCTACGAGCAGTACTTC

j_gene: TRBJ1-5
v_gene: TRBV5-1
d_gene: NA
abundance: few
CDR3aa: CASSSGVGEGPQHF
CDR3nt: TGCGCCAGCAGCTCGGGGGTGGGTGAAGGGCCCCAGCATTTT

j_gene: TRBJ1-5
v_gene: TRBV5-5
d_gene: NA
abundance: NA
CDR3aa: CASSSGGGTQPQHF
CDR3nt: TGTGCCAGCAGCTCGGGGGGGGGAACCCAGCCCCAGCATTTT

j_gene: TRBJ2-7
v_gene: TRBV30
d_gene: NA
abundance: NA
CDR3aa: CAWTPRRGLKYEQYF
CDR3nt: TGTGCCTGGACCCCCCGGAGAGGGCTGAAGTACGAGCAGTACTTC

j_gene: TRBJ1-6
v_gene: TRBV6-5
d_gene: NA
abundance: once
CDR3aa: CASSSLSSDSPLHF
CDR3nt: TGTGCCAGCAGTTCGCTGAGTTCGGATTCACCCCTCCACTTT

j_gene: TRBJ1-1
v_gene: TRBV6-5
d_gene: NA
abundance: NA
CDR3aa: CASGFGSTEAFF
CDR3nt: TGTGCCAGCGGTTTTGGGAGCACTGAAGCTTTCTTT

j_gene: TRBJ1-1
v_gene: TRBV6-2/TRBV6-3
d_gene: TRBD1
abundance: NA
CDR3aa: CASSGGQGLRLSEAFF
CDR3nt: TGTGCCAGCAGTGGAGGACAGGGGTTAAGGCTATCTGAAGCTTTCTTT

j_gene: TRBJ2-3
v_gene: TRBV7-2
d_gene: NA
abundance: NA
CDR3aa: CASSYTARGSTDTQYF
CDR3nt: TGTGCCAGCAGCTATACAGCCAGGGGCAGCACAGATACGCAGTATTTT

j_gene: TRBJ2-2
v_gene: TRBV25-1
d_gene: TRBD1
abundance: NA
CDR3aa: CASSESGQGNTGELFF
CDR3nt: TGTGCCAGCAGTGAATCGGGACAGGGAAACACCGGGGAGCTGTTTTTT

j_gene: TRBJ2-1
v_gene: TRBV27
d_gene: NA
abundance: few
CDR3aa: CASSLARFYNEQFF
CDR3nt: TGTGCCAGCAGTTTAGCGCGTTTCTACAATGAGCAGTTCTTC

j_gene: TRBJ2-7
v_gene: TRBV11-2
d_gene: TRBD1
abundance: NA
CDR3aa: CASSLTRTGNYEQYF
CDR3nt: TGTGCCAGCAGCCTGACCCGGACAGGAAATTACGAGCAGTACTTC

j_gene: TRBJ2-3
v_gene: TRBV10-1
d_gene: NA
abundance: NA
CDR3aa: CASSRVSGSPTDTQYF
CDR3nt: TGCGCCAGCAGTCGAGTGAGCGGGTCGCCCACAGATACGCAGTATTTT

j_gene: TRBJ1-6
v_gene: TRBV7-2
d_gene: NA
abundance: NA
CDR3aa: CASSFRGYNSPLHF
CDR3nt: TGTGCCAGCAGCTTTAGGGGGTACAATTCACCCCTCCACTTT

j_gene: TRBJ2-7
v_gene: TRBV7-2
d_gene: TRBD1
abundance: NA
CDR3aa: CASSLGRDRQYEQYF
CDR3nt: TGTGCCAGCAGCTTAGGCCGGGACAGGCAATACGAGCAGTACTTC

j_gene: TRBJ1-3
v_gene: TRBV7-2
d_gene: NA
abundance: once
CDR3aa: CASSLFQRNTIYF
CDR3nt: TGTGCCAGCAGCTTATTCCAGAGAAACACCATATATTTT

j_gene: TRBJ2-3
v_gene: TRBV7-6
d_gene: TRBD1
abundance: NA
CDR3aa: CASSPDRGNTDTQYF
CDR3nt: TGTGCCAGCAGCCCGGACAGGGGCAACACAGATACGCAGTATTTT

j_gene: TRBJ1-1
v_gene: TRBV5-5
d_gene: NA
abundance: NA
CDR3aa: CASSRTGNTEAFF
CDR3nt: TGTGCCAGCAGCCGTACAGGGAACACTGAAGCTTTCTTT

j_gene: TRBJ1-2
v_gene: TRBV5-1
d_gene: NA
abundance: NA
CDR3aa: CASSLEQGGGYTF
CDR3nt: TGCGCCAGCAGCTTGGAACAGGGCGGTGGCTACACCTTC

j_gene: TRBJ2-7
v_gene: TRBV18
d_gene: TRBD1
abundance: NA
CDR3aa: CASSDRVTYEQYF
CDR3nt: TGTGCCAGCTCAGACAGGGTGACCTACGAGCAGTACTTC

j_gene: TRBJ2-1
v_gene: TRBV18
d_gene: TRBD2
abundance: NA
CDR3aa: CASSKAGDNEQFF
CDR3nt: TGTGCCAGCTCAAAGGCGGGGGACAATGAGCAGTTCTTC

j_gene: TRBJ2-3
v_gene: TRBV11-1
d_gene: TRBD1
abundance: NA
CDR3aa: CASSRDRATDTQYF
CDR3nt: TGTGCCAGCAGCCGGGACAGGGCCACAGATACGCAGTATTTT

j_gene: TRBJ2-5
v_gene: TRBV6-5
d_gene: NA
abundance: NA
CDR3aa: CASRVREGEETQYF
CDR3nt: TGTGCCAGCAGGGTCAGGGAGGGGGAAGAGACCCAGTACTTC

j_gene: TRBJ1-1
v_gene: TRBV6-2/TRBV6-3
d_gene: NA
abundance: NA
CDR3aa: CASSYSRREAFF
CDR3nt: TGTGCCAGCAGTTACTCGAGGAGGGAAGCTTTCTTT

j_gene: TRBJ2-1
v_gene: TRBV19
d_gene: TRBD2
abundance: NA
CDR3aa: CASKVTGTSSYNEQFF
CDR3nt: TGTGCCAGCAAAGTCACCGGGACTAGCTCCTACAATGAGCAGTTCTTC

j_gene: TRBJ1-1
v_gene: TRBV5-4
d_gene: TRBD1
abundance: NA
CDR3aa: CASSFTGGTEAFF
CDR3nt: TGTGCCAGCAGCTTTACAGGGGGCACTGAAGCTTTCTTT

j_gene: TRBJ1-2
v_gene: TRBV5-1
d_gene: NA
abundance: NA
CDR3aa: CASSFDRSYGYTF
CDR3nt: TGCGCCAGCAGCTTCGACAGGTCCTATGGCTACACCTTC

j_gene: TRBJ1-2
v_gene: TRBV6-1
d_gene: NA
abundance: NA
CDR3aa: CASSEVSGDGYTF
CDR3nt: TGTGCCAGCAGTGAAGTTTCAGGGGATGGCTACACCTTC

j_gene: TRBJ2-5
v_gene: TRBV5-6
d_gene: NA
abundance: once
CDR3aa: CASSLEGVRETQYF
CDR3nt: TGTGCCAGCAGCTTGGAGGGGGTCCGGGAGACCCAGTACTTC

j_gene: TRBJ1-6
v_gene: TRBV5-1
d_gene: TRBD1
abundance: NA
CDR3aa: CASSLRQGGSSYNSPLHF
CDR3nt: TGCGCCAGCAGCTTGCGACAGGGTGGGAGCTCCTATAATTCACCCCTCCACTTT

j_gene: TRBJ2-3
v_gene: TRBV19
d_gene: NA
abundance: NA
CDR3aa: CASSIVYGGTDTQYF
CDR3nt: TGTGCCAGTAGTATAGTTTACGGTGGCACAGATACGCAGTATTTT

j_gene: TRBJ2-2
v_gene: TRBV27
d_gene: TRBD2
abundance: NA
CDR3aa: CASSFLTSGAGELFF
CDR3nt: TGTGCCAGCAGTTTCTTAACTAGCGGGGCCGGGGAGCTGTTTTTT

j_gene: TRBJ2-1
v_gene: TRBV4-3
d_gene: TRBD2
abundance: NA
CDR3aa: CASSQAPAAGAYNEQFF
CDR3nt: TGCGCCAGCAGCCAAGCCCCTGCAGCGGGAGCCTACAATGAGCAGTTCTTC

j_gene: TRBJ2-3
v_gene: TRBV6-1
d_gene: TRBD1
abundance: NA
CDR3aa: CASSEAGGIGTDTQYF
CDR3nt: TGTGCCAGCAGTGAGGCAGGGGGTATCGGCACAGATACGCAGTATTTT

j_gene: TRBJ1-1
v_gene: TRBV29-1
d_gene: TRBD1
abundance: NA
CDR3aa: CSVEGQGGGTEAFF
CDR3nt: TGCAGCGTTGAGGGGCAGGGGGGAGGTACTGAAGCTTTCTTT

j_gene: TRBJ1-3
v_gene: TRBV19
d_gene: NA
abundance: NA
CDR3aa: CASRGGHSGNTIYF
CDR3nt: TGTGCCAGTAGGGGCGGACACTCTGGAAACACCATATATTTT

j_gene: TRBJ1-4
v_gene: TRBV5-1
d_gene: NA
abundance: NA
CDR3aa: CASSPGWGDEKLFF
CDR3nt: TGCGCCAGCAGCCCGGGGTGGGGGGATGAAAAACTGTTTTTT